A single sample is the source of the 5 T cell receptor beta chains below, sequenced in a study of blood T cell repertoires in COVID-19. Only in-frame clones appear in the TCRdb table, and some are missing; sequencing was by immunoSEQ multiplex PCR. The data contain about 260,000 clones, about nine tenths of them seen just once; the ten biggest clones take up 8.5% to 10%. Material for sequencing was peripheral blood. These receptors were collected from a middle-aged man who had recovered from COVID-19.

The CDR3 DNA sequence: TGTGCCAGCAGCTTGGGACAGGGGAAATGGGGCTACACCTTC. Its translation: CASSLGQGKWGYTF. The V and J genes are TRBV5-5 and TRBJ1-2; 8 bases line up with TRBD1. CDR3 size: 14 residues. In germline, CDR1 is SGHKS, CDR2 YYEKEE (reference sequence). Trimming removed 0 bases from V and 8 bases from J; junction bases left unmatched: 6.

The chain combines TRBV18 with TRBJ2-7, with 9 bases that match TRBD2. This CDR3 region has 15 residues. Germline CDR1 is KGHSH and CDR2 is LQKENI. V lost 4 bases and J lost 1; bases outside the gene matches: 5. The CDR3 region is CASSQTSGKSYEQYF. For the CDR3, the DNA is TGTGCCAGCTCACAGACTAGCGGCAAATCCTACGAGCAGTACTTC. Variable domain in full (rest from reference TRBV18 and TRBJ2-7): NAGVMQNPRHLVRRRGQEARLRCSPMKGHSHVYWYRQLPEEGLKFMVYLQKENIIDESGMPKERFSAEFPKEGPSILRIQQVVRGDSAAYFCASSQTSGKSYEQYFGPGTRLTVT.

V usage is TRBV5-1 and J usage is TRBJ2-7; 8 nucleotides match TRBD1. The V gene's germline CDR1 is SGHRS and CDR2 YFSETQ. The ends lost 7 bases at V and 3 bases at J; junction bases unmatched: 9. The CDR3 has 14 residues. DNA for the CDR3: TGCGCCAGCGGGCTGGCAGGGGGCAGCTACGAGCAGTACTTC. It codes for CASGLAGGSYEQYF. The full variable domain, rest sourced from reference TRBV5-1 and TRBJ2-7, is KAGVTQTPRYLIKTRGQQVTLSCSPISGHRSVSWYQQTPGQGLQFLFEYFSETQRNKGNFPGRFSGRQFSNSRSEMNVSTLELGDSALYLCASGLAGGSYEQYFGPGTRLTVT.

Notes on this clone: Other DNA sequences in the same sample also yield this CDR3. The chain employs TRBV7-2 and TRBJ2-5; D is perhaps TRBD1 (5 bases). The CDR3 is 14 amino acids. Trimming left V 0 bases short and J 2 bases short, with 7 bases between. In germline, CDR1 is SGHTA, CDR2 FQGNSA. CDR3 DNA: TGTGCCAGCAGCTTAGCGGGGCAGCAAGAGACCCAGTACTTC. Its translation: CASSLAGQQETQYF. Variable domain in full (rest from reference TRBV7-2 and TRBJ2-5): GAGVSQSPSNKVTEKGKDVELRCDPISGHTALYWYRQSLGQGLEFLIYFQGNSAPDKSGLPSDRFSAERTGGSVSTLTIQRTQQEDSAVYLCASSLAGQQETQYFGPGTRLLVL.

The genes are TRBV19 and TRBJ1-4; maybe TRBD1 (5 bases). Germline-derived CDR1 and CDR2 are LNHDA and SQIVND (reference sequence). V dropped 0 bases and J dropped 6 bases, with 11 bases sitting between them. The CDR3 is 15 amino acids. The CDR3 bases are TGTGCCAGTAGTATAGAGGGGGGGGAGCATGAAAAACTGTTTTTT. Translating it yields CASSIEGGEHEKLFF.